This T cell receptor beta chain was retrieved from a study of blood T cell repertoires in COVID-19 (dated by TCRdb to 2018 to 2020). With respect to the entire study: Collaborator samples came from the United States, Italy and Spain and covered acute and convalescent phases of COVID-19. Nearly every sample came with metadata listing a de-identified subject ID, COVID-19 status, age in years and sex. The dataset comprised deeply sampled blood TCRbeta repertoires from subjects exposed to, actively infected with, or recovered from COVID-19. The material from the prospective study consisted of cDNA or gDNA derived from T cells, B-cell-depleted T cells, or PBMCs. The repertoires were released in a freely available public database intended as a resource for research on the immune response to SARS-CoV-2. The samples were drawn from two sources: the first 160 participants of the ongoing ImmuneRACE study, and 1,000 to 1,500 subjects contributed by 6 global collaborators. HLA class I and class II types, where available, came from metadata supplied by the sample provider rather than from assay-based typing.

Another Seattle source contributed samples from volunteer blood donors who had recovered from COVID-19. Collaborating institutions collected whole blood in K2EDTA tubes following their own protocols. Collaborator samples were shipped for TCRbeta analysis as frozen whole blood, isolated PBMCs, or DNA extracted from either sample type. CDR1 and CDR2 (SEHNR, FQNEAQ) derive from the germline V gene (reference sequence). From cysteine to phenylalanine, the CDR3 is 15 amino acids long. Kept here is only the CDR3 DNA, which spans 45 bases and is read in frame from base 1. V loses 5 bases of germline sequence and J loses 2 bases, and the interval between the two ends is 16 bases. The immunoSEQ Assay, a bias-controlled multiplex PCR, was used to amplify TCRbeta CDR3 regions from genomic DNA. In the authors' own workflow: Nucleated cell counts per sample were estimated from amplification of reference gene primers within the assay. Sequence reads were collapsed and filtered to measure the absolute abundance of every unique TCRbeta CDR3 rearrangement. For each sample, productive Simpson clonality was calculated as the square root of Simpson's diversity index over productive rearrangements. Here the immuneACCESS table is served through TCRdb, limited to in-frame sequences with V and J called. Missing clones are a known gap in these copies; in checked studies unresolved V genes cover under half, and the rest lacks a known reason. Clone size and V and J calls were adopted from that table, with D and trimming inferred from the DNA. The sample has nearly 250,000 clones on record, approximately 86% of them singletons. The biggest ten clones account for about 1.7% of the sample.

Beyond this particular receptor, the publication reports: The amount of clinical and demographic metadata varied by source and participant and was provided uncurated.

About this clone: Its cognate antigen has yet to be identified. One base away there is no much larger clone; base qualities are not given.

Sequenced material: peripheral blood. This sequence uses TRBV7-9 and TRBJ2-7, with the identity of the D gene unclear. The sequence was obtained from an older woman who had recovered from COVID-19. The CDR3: CASSPPLPRAYEQYF. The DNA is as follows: TGTGCCAGCAGCCCCCCTCTCCCCCGCGCCTACGAGCAGTACTTC.